This is a list of T cell receptor beta chains from one sample in a study of T-cell memory formation after mild COVID-19. MiXCR, applied by TCRdb to the 5' RACE reads, yields one record per CDR3 protein. Seen here are about 250,000 distinct CDR3 sequences, about 16% observed once, and the top ten hold over 2%. The sample was PBMCs or a T cell subset sorted from them (not recorded which). Every receptor here comes from an adult woman who had mild COVID-19 (a few samples of this study predate the infection). Cell type and time point are not known. CDR3s include the opening cysteine and the closing phenylalanine or tryptophan. The order of the fields is V gene, clone size, D gene, J gene, CDR3 protein, CDR3 DNA. A D gene is named only where the DNA matches it firmly. The size of a clone is reported for some rows only, either as once, few or many, or as a class for expanded clones.

V: TRBV7-2; size: NA; D: TRBD1; J: TRBJ2-7; CDR3: CASRRDRGGSYEQYF; DNA: TGTGCCAGCAGACGGGACAGGGGAGGCTCCTACGAGCAGTACTTC
V: TRBV9; size: NA; D: TRBD2; J: TRBJ2-1; CDR3: CASSATSGSGRRNEKFF; DNA: TGTGCCAGCAGCGCCACCTCGGGTAGCGGGAGACGAAATGAGAAGTTCTTC
V: TRBV2; size: many; D: TRBD2; J: TRBJ2-1; CDR3: CASNLGTTFEQFF; DNA: TGTGCCAGCAACCTAGGGACTACGTTTGAGCAGTTCTTC
V: TRBV24-1; size: many; D: NA; J: TRBJ1-1; CDR3: CATSEGGEVSTEAFF; DNA: TGTGCCACCAGTGAGGGAGGGGAAGTGAGCACTGAAGCTTTCTTT
V: TRBV6-6; size: NA; D: TRBD1; J: TRBJ2-7; CDR3: CASSYSRQGAEEQYF; DNA: TGTGCCAGCAGTTACTCACGGCAGGGGGCTGAGGAGCAGTACTTC
V: TRBV6-5; size: few; D: NA; J: TRBJ2-1; CDR3: CASSYMVRAGYNEQFF; DNA: TGTGCCAGCAGTTACATGGTACGGGCCGGATACAATGAGCAGTTCTTC
V: TRBV20-1; size: many; D: TRBD2; J: TRBJ2-7; CDR3: CSARDSSGATYEQYF; DNA: TGCAGTGCTAGAGATAGTAGCGGGGCTACCTACGAGCAGTACTTC
V: TRBV7-8; size: few; D: NA; J: TRBJ1-6; CDR3: CASSLEGTGVNSPLHF; DNA: TGTGCCAGCAGCTTAGAGGGGACGGGAGTTAATTCACCCCTCCACTTT
V: TRBV3-1; size: NA; D: NA; J: TRBJ2-7; CDR3: CASSQDRVHEQYF; DNA: TGTGCCAGCAGCCAAGACAGGGTTCACGAGCAGTACTTC
V: TRBV28; size: NA; D: NA; J: TRBJ1-2; CDR3: CASSAPRGADYGYTF; DNA: TGTGCCAGCAGTGCCCCTCGGGGGGCTGACTATGGCTACACCTTC
V: TRBV12-5; size: few; D: NA; J: TRBJ1-1; CDR3: CASGLVHGGLNTEAFF; DNA: TGTGCTAGTGGTTTGGTACACGGCGGCCTGAACACTGAAGCTTTCTTT
V: TRBV18; size: NA; D: NA; J: TRBJ2-5; CDR3: CASSPGGRRETQYF; DNA: TGTGCCAGCTCACCAGGAGGGCGGAGAGAGACCCAGTACTTC
V: TRBV7-2; size: NA; D: TRBD2; J: TRBJ2-1; CDR3: CASTTRLAGLSEQFF; DNA: TGTGCCAGCACGACCAGACTAGCGGGATTGAGTGAGCAGTTCTTC
V: TRBV3-1; size: few; D: TRBD1; J: TRBJ2-3; CDR3: CASSPEWDRGQYF; DNA: TGTGCCAGCAGCCCCGAATGGGACAGAGGGCAGTATTTT
V: TRBV20-1; size: few; D: NA; J: TRBJ1-5; CDR3: CSASPVKGGWNRRGNQPQHF; DNA: TGCAGTGCCTCCCCGGTAAAAGGGGGGTGGAATCGGCGGGGCAATCAGCCCCAGCATTTT